These T cell receptor beta chains were read from a single sample in a study of PD-L1 blockade in urothelial cancer. Clones were read by immunoSEQ multiplex PCR, and TCRdb kept only the in-frame ones, dropping some. Here the sample spans tens of thousands of clones, 84% being singletons. The sample consisted of PBMCs, taken around atezolizumab (anti-PD-L1) treatment. These receptor sequences come from a man aged 60-69 years with urothelial cancer. The CDR3 runs from the conserved cysteine through the conserved F or W. A D gene is named only where the DNA matches it firmly. Rows give clone size only sometimes, using once, few, many, or a class for an expanded clone.

CDR3 protein | CDR3 DNA | clone size | V gene | D gene | J gene
CASSSGQGNQPQHF | TGTGCCAGCAGCTCGGGACAGGGTAATCAGCCCCAGCATTTT | NA | TRBV2 | TRBD1 | TRBJ1-5
CATSRDYADYGYTF | TGTGCCACCAGCAGAGATTACGCAGACTATGGCTACACCTTC | few | TRBV15 | NA | TRBJ1-2
CASSDTGVHTDTQYF | TGTGCCAGCAGCGATACAGGGGTTCACACAGATACGCAGTATTTT | NA | TRBV5-8 | TRBD1 | TRBJ2-3
CASRGAVAGSYEQYF | TGTGCCAGCAGGGGCGCGGTAGCGGGAAGCTACGAGCAGTACTTC | NA | TRBV28 | TRBD2 | TRBJ2-7
CASSLDRGGAFF | TGTGCCAGCAGCTTAGATCGGGGGGGAGCGTTCTTC | NA | TRBV11-2 | TRBD2 | TRBJ2-1
CASGLPRTAGGEQFF | TGTGCTAGTGGTTTGCCCCGGACTGCTGGTGGTGAGCAGTTCTTC | NA | TRBV12-5 | NA | TRBJ2-1
CASSSPDRASGTEAFF | TGTGCCAGCAGTTCTCCCGACAGGGCGTCGGGCACTGAAGCTTTCTTT | NA | TRBV27 | TRBD1 | TRBJ1-1
CASSLVAVAYEQYF | TGCGCCAGCAGCTTGGTCGCGGTCGCCTACGAGCAGTACTTC | once | TRBV5-1 | NA | TRBJ2-7
CASSLDNTQGARETQYF | TGCGCCAGCAGCTTGGATAATACACAGGGGGCGCGAGAGACCCAGTACTTC | NA | TRBV5-1 | TRBD1 | TRBJ2-5
CASSPWTGAEDTQYF | TGTGCCAGCAGCCCTTGGACAGGGGCAGAAGATACGCAGTATTTT | few | TRBV7-9 | TRBD1 | TRBJ2-3
CASSIRPWSSGRNEQFF | TGTGCCAGTAGTATCCGCCCTTGGTCTAGCGGGCGGAATGAGCAGTTCTTC | NA | TRBV19 | TRBD2 | TRBJ2-1
CSVRLPLSYEQYF | TGCAGCGTCCGCCTCCCTCTATCCTACGAGCAGTACTTC | NA | TRBV29-1 | NA | TRBJ2-7
CASRAPRLYDEQFF | TGTGCCAGCAGGGCACCCCGCCTGTACGATGAGCAGTTCTTC | once | TRBV2 | NA | TRBJ2-1
CASSQDGGGYTF | TGTGCCAGCAGCCAAGACGGGGGTGGCTACACCTTC | NA | TRBV4-2 | NA | TRBJ1-2
CASNRQVNFSNYGYTF | TGTGCCAGCAACAGGCAGGTAAATTTTTCGAACTATGGCTACACCTTC | NA | TRBV21-1 | NA | TRBJ1-2
CASSPRTLDTQYF | TGTGCCAGCAGCCCGAGGACACTCGATACGCAGTATTTT | NA | TRBV9 | NA | TRBJ2-3
CSIEEDTDTQYF | TGCAGCATCGAGGAGGATACAGATACGCAGTATTTT | NA | TRBV29-1 | NA | TRBJ2-3
CASSDIDNTGELFF | TGTGCCAGCAGTGATATAGATAACACCGGGGAGCTGTTTTTT | NA | TRBV25-1 | NA | TRBJ2-2
CASSESAGVQFF | TGCGCCAGCAGTGAGTCTGCCGGGGTACAGTTCTTC | NA | TRBV10-1 | NA | TRBJ2-1
CASSTRQGPGELFF | TGTGCCAGCAGCACGAGACAGGGCCCCGGGGAGCTGTTTTTT | NA | TRBV7-7 | TRBD1 | TRBJ2-2
CASREGSRSGEQYF | TGTGCCAGCAGGGAGGGGAGTAGGTCAGGCGAGCAGTACTTC | few | TRBV11-2 | NA | TRBJ2-7
CASSLDAGGKNNEQFF | TGCGCCAGCAGCTTGGACGCGGGAGGGAAAAACAATGAGCAGTTCTTC | NA | TRBV5-1 | TRBD2 | TRBJ2-1
CASKQTSGGETQYF | TGTGCCAGCAAGCAAACTAGCGGGGGAGAGACCCAGTACTTC | NA | TRBV2 | TRBD2 | TRBJ2-5
CASSSAEIQYF | TGCGCCAGCAGCTCCGCGGAAATTCAGTACTTC | NA | TRBV5-1 | NA | TRBJ2-4
CASSLGSTGNTIYF | TGTGCCAGCAGCTTAGGATCAACTGGAAACACCATATATTTT | NA | TRBV13 | NA | TRBJ1-3
CASSGTGPNTGELFF | TGTGCCAGCAGTGGGACAGGACCGAACACCGGGGAGCTGTTTTTT | NA | TRBV6-6 | TRBD1 | TRBJ2-2
CASTQGGSNNSPLHF | TGCGCCAGCACCCAAGGGGGCTCTAATAATTCACCCCTCCACTTT | NA | TRBV5-1 | TRBD1 | TRBJ1-6
CAISEREGSTDTQYF | TGTGCCATCAGTGAGCGGGAGGGCAGCACAGATACGCAGTATTTT | NA | TRBV10-3 | TRBD2 | TRBJ2-3
CASSQVPFFDGTAYGYTF | TGCGCCAGCAGCCAAGTTCCCTTTTTTGACGGGACAGCCTATGGCTACACCTTC | NA | TRBV4-1 | TRBD1 | TRBJ1-2
CASSPMGGSTDTQYF | TGTGCCAGCTCACCAATGGGCGGGAGCACAGATACGCAGTATTTT | NA | TRBV18 | NA | TRBJ2-3
CASSQQQGAYTGELFF | TGTGCCAGCAGTCAGCAGCAGGGGGCGTACACCGGGGAGCTGTTTTTT | NA | TRBV7-2 | TRBD1 | TRBJ2-2
CASSLLGDANTGELFF | TGTGCCAGCAGCTTATTGGGCGACGCGAACACCGGGGAGCTGTTTTTT | NA | TRBV7-3 | NA | TRBJ2-2
CASGEKGLAGDEQYF | TGCGCCAGCGGCGAGAAGGGACTAGCGGGAGACGAGCAGTACTTC | NA | TRBV5-1 | TRBD2 | TRBJ2-7
CASSSPGQNTEAFF | TGTGCCAGCAGCTCGCCGGGACAGAACACTGAAGCTTTCTTT | NA | TRBV7-9 | NA | TRBJ1-1
CAWSVRVEQFF | TGTGCCTGGAGTGTACGGGTCGAGCAGTTCTTC | NA | TRBV30 | NA | TRBJ2-1
CAWSWDRGEGYTF | TGTGCCTGGAGTTGGGACAGGGGCGAAGGCTACACCTTC | NA | TRBV30 | TRBD1 | TRBJ1-2
CATVGQGASSYEQYF | TGTGCCACCGTAGGCCAAGGGGCTAGCTCCTACGAGCAGTACTTC | NA | TRBV10-3 | NA | TRBJ2-7
CASSQDTTGPLGYTF | TGTGCCAGCAGCCAAGATACGACAGGGCCTCTGGGCTACACCTTC | NA | TRBV4-2 | TRBD1 | TRBJ1-2
CASSQEQAAGNTIYF | TGCGCCAGCAGCCAAGAACAGGCTGCTGGAAACACCATATATTTT | NA | TRBV4-3 | NA | TRBJ1-3
CASSSTGTEYEQYF | TGTGCCAGCAGCTCCACAGGGACAGAGTACGAGCAGTACTTC | NA | TRBV11-2 | TRBD1 | TRBJ2-7
CASSAEPYGYTF | TGTGCCAGTAGTGCGGAACCCTATGGCTACACCTTC | NA | TRBV19 | NA | TRBJ1-2
CASSSYNEQFF | TGTGCCAGCAGCTCTTACAATGAGCAGTTCTTC | NA | TRBV5-5 | NA | TRBJ2-1
CASSPGQVNQPQHF | TGTGCCAGCAGCCCCGGACAGGTCAATCAGCCCCAGCATTTT | NA | TRBV7-9 | TRBD1 | TRBJ1-5
CASSQFSGQGGGSYEQYF | TGCGCCAGCAGTCAGTTCAGCGGACAGGGAGGGGGCTCCTACGAGCAGTACTTC | few | TRBV23-1 | NA | TRBJ2-7
CASRDQGKNTEAFF | TGTGCCAGCAGGGACCAGGGTAAGAACACTGAAGCTTTCTTT | NA | TRBV6-6 | NA | TRBJ1-1
CASTPRAGRAGEQYF | TGTGCCAGCACTCCGAGGGCCGGGAGGGCCGGGGAGCAGTACTTC | once | TRBV6-1 | TRBD2 | TRBJ2-7
CASSSGGAGNQPQHF | TGTGCCAGCAGCTCAGGGGGCGCGGGCAATCAGCCCCAGCATTTT | NA | TRBV2 | TRBD1 | TRBJ1-5
CAISDRSYEQYF | TGTGCCATCAGTGACCGCTCCTACGAGCAGTACTTC | few | TRBV10-3 | NA | TRBJ2-7
CASSVEGWGGLITDTQYF | TGTGCCAGCAGCGTAGAGGGGTGGGGGGGCCTCATCACAGATACGCAGTATTTT | NA | TRBV9 | NA | TRBJ2-3
CASGQGAYEQYF | TGTGCCTCCGGACAGGGGGCCTACGAGCAGTACTTC | many | TRBV30 | TRBD1 | TRBJ2-7
CASSLDQASGGDTQYF | TGCGCCAGCAGCTTGGACCAGGCTAGCGGGGGGGATACGCAGTATTTT | NA | TRBV5-1 | TRBD2 | TRBJ2-3
CASSFTGWTSTDTQYF | TGCGCCAGCAGCTTCACAGGGTGGACTAGCACAGATACGCAGTATTTT | NA | TRBV5-1 | NA | TRBJ2-3
CASMGQGNTEAFF | TGTGCCAGTATGGGACAGGGGAACACTGAAGCTTTCTTT | NA | TRBV19 | TRBD1 | TRBJ1-1
CASSPMTGIGEQYF | TGTGCCAGCAGCCCCATGACAGGTATCGGGGAGCAGTACTTC | few | TRBV7-6 | NA | TRBJ2-7